Listed below are T cell receptor beta chains from one sample, sequenced in a study of identical twins. TCRdb used MiXCR to reprocess the 5' RACE reads, holding one entry per CDR3 protein. The sample consists of 1.5 million to 2 million distinct CDR3 sequences, about 30% of them appearing once. Sequenced: cord blood. These receptors were obtained from a newborn girl in good health. Each CDR3 is given with its conserved first and last residue. The order of the fields is J gene, V gene, D gene, clone size, CDR3 DNA, CDR3 protein. D genes are given only for firm matches. Part of the rows lack a size; the others show once, few, many or a class for expanded clones.

TRBJ2-3 | TRBV27 | NA | many | TGTGCCAGCAGTTTATCTGAGGGCTCCTTCTTTTTAGATACGCAGTATTTT | CASSLSEGSFFLDTQYF
TRBJ2-5 | TRBV28 | TRBD2 | few | TGTGCCAGCAGCCATGGTCAGCGGGGAACGGAGACCCAGTACTTC | CASSHGQRGTETQYF
TRBJ1-2 | TRBV21-1 | NA | NA | TGTGCCAGCACCCAGGGGAATTGGTATGGCTACACCTTC | CASTQGNWYGYTF
TRBJ1-1 | TRBV12-3/TRBV12-4 | NA | NA | TGTGCCAGCAGTCCCCAGGGAGTGAGGCCGAAGGGTGAAGCTTTCTTT | CASSPQGVRPKGEAFF
TRBJ2-6 | TRBV5-1 | NA | few | TGCGCCAGCAGCTTTACACAGGGCTTCTCTGGGGCCAACGTCCTGACTTTC | CASSFTQGFSGANVLTF
TRBJ2-3 | TRBV7-9 | NA | NA | TGTGCCAGCAGCTTAGCCGTCTGGGGCCCCACAGATACGCAGTATTTT | CASSLAVWGPTDTQYF
TRBJ1-2 | TRBV27 | NA | NA | TGTGCCGGCAGTTTACCAGGGGACGGCTACACCTTC | CAGSLPGDGYTF
TRBJ2-1 | TRBV11-2 | TRBD2 | few | TGTGCCAGCACAAGACTAGCGGCTAATGAGCAGTTCTTC | CASTRLAANEQFF
TRBJ2-6 | TRBV5-1 | NA | few | TGCGCCAGCACTCAAATCAGGGAAGGTTCTGGGGCCAACGTCCTGACTTTC | CASTQIREGSGANVLTF
TRBJ2-1 | TRBV11-2 | NA | NA | TGTGCCAGCAGCGTGAGACTGGGCGGCGGTGAGCAGTTCTTC | CASSVRLGGGEQFF
TRBJ1-2 | TRBV25-1 | NA | NA | TGTGCCAGCAGTGACAGCATCTTCTATGGCTACACCTTC | CASSDSIFYGYTF
TRBJ2-1 | TRBV4-2 | TRBD2 | many | TGTGCCAGCAGCCAAGATCAGGGCGGGAGCCACTCCTACAATGAGCAGTTCTTC | CASSQDQGGSHSYNEQFF
TRBJ1-1 | TRBV10-3 | NA | NA | TGTGCCATCAGTTTAACAGGGATGAACACTGAAGCTTTCTTT | CAISLTGMNTEAFF
TRBJ1-2 | TRBV4-1 | TRBD1 | few | TGCGCCAGCAGCCAATGGACAGGGGTCTATGGCTACACCTTC | CASSQWTGVYGYTF
TRBJ2-7 | TRBV20-1 | NA | few | TGCAGTGCAGGGGTCCACGAGCAGTACTTC | CSAGVHEQYF
TRBJ1-5 | TRBV6-1 | TRBD1 | NA | TGTGCCAGCCTCCGACCGTCCGGGACAGCAAATCAGCCCCAGCATTTT | CASLRPSGTANQPQHF
TRBJ1-5 | TRBV20-1 | TRBD1 | NA | TGCAGTGCTAGTCGGGACAGGAACAATCAGCCCCAGCATTTT | CSASRDRNNQPQHF
TRBJ2-7 | TRBV20-1 | NA | NA | TGCAGTGCTCGGATGGTGCGCTACTACAATGAGCAGTACTTC | CSARMVRYYNEQYF
TRBJ2-3 | TRBV19 | NA | NA | TGTGCCACCCATCCATCTCTCTCCACAGATACGCAGTATTTT | CATHPSLSTDTQYF
TRBJ1-1 | TRBV4-2 | TRBD1 | NA | TGTGCCAGCAAGGCCGACAGGGACACTGAAGCTTTCTTT | CASKADRDTEAFF
TRBJ1-5 | TRBV4-2 | NA | NA | TGTGCCAGCAGCCAAGAGGTTAGCAATCGGCCCCAGCATTTT | CASSQEVSNRPQHF
TRBJ1-1 | TRBV7-4 | NA | NA | TGTGCCAGCATGAGTGGACCCAAAGCTTTCTTT | CASMSGPKAFF
TRBJ2-7 | TRBV20-1 | NA | NA | TGCAGTGCTAGATGGGTTAGTAGCTACAATGAGCAGTACTTC | CSARWVSSYNEQYF
TRBJ2-5 | TRBV12-3/TRBV12-4 | NA | many | TGTGCCAGCAGTTTAGGACGTTACCAAGAGACCCAGTACTTC | CASSLGRYQETQYF
TRBJ2-7 | TRBV9 | NA | few | TGTGCCAGCAGCGTAGACCCGCGGGAAAGCTCCTACGAGCAGTACTTC | CASSVDPRESSYEQYF
TRBJ2-3 | TRBV29-1 | NA | many | TGCAGCGTTGAAGGGCGGGGGCCCACAGATACGCAGTATTTT | CSVEGRGPTDTQYF
TRBJ2-3 | TRBV20-1 | TRBD2 | few | TGCAGTGCCGGAGCGGGAGGGCCAACAGATACGCAGTATTTT | CSAGAGGPTDTQYF
TRBJ2-7 | TRBV20-1 | TRBD2 | few | TGCAGTGCTAGGGGACTAGTCCGGCCCTACGAGCAGTACTTC | CSARGLVRPYEQYF
TRBJ1-2 | TRBV29-1 | TRBD1 | few | TGCAGCGCAGGACAGGGAATGGATGGCTACACCTTC | CSAGQGMDGYTF
TRBJ1-6 | TRBV2 | TRBD1 | NA | TGTGCCAGCGTCCGAACAGGGGGCTATAATTCACCCCTCCACTTT | CASVRTGGYNSPLHF
TRBJ1-1 | TRBV29-1 | NA | NA | TGCAGCGTGTCGACAGGAAGGTCGACTGAAGCTTTCTTT | CSVSTGRSTEAFF
TRBJ2-1 | TRBV5-1 | TRBD2 | many | TGCGCCAGCAGCTTGGGACTAGCGGGAGGGGATGAGCAGTTCTTC | CASSLGLAGGDEQFF
TRBJ1-2 | TRBV12-3/TRBV12-4 | TRBD1 | NA | TGTGCCAGCGGCCAGGGGGTACCCGGGTATGGCTACACCTTC | CASGQGVPGYGYTF
TRBJ1-2 | TRBV12-3/TRBV12-4 | TRBD1 | NA | TGTGCCAGCAGTCCACGGACAGGGCTTGATGGCTACACCTTC | CASSPRTGLDGYTF
TRBJ1-5 | TRBV3-1 | NA | NA | TGTGCCAGCAGCCACACAGGGAAGGGAAGCAATCAGCCCCAGCATTTT | CASSHTGKGSNQPQHF
TRBJ2-7 | TRBV25-1 | NA | NA | TGTGCCCCCGACGTGGGGGGCCTATCCTACGAGCAGTACTTC | CAPDVGGLSYEQYF
TRBJ1-6 | TRBV27 | TRBD1 | NA | TGTGCCAGCAGTTTACGGACAGGGGGCGGTTCACCCCTCCACTTT | CASSLRTGGGSPLHF
TRBJ2-5 | TRBV25-1 | NA | NA | TGTGCCAGCAGTGACACGGGGCGGCAAGAGACCCAGTACTTC | CASSDTGRQETQYF
TRBJ2-7 | TRBV20-1 | TRBD1 | few | TGCAGTGCTTTTCAATTACAGGGGGGCTCCTACGAGCAGTACTTC | CSAFQLQGGSYEQYF
TRBJ1-5 | TRBV7-2 | NA | few | TGTGCCAGCAGTACTTCCAGGGTCCAGCCCCAGCATTTT | CASSTSRVQPQHF
TRBJ2-7 | TRBV28 | NA | few | TGTGCCAGCAGCCGCAGGGAGTACGGCTACGAGCAGTACTTC | CASSRREYGYEQYF
TRBJ1-2 | TRBV5-6 | NA | few | TGTGCCAGCAGCTTGGTCCAGGGGTCGGGTGGCTACACCTTC | CASSLVQGSGGYTF
TRBJ2-5 | TRBV5-1 | NA | NA | TGCGCCAGCAGCTTGTCCTGGGGCAGCCAAGAGACCCAGTACTTC | CASSLSWGSQETQYF
TRBJ1-1 | TRBV5-1 | NA | NA | TGCGCCAGCCGACCCTTAGGCAGGGTCACTGAAGCTTTCTTT | CASRPLGRVTEAFF
TRBJ1-1 | TRBV2 | TRBD1 | few | TGTGCCAGCAGTGAAGCCCGGGGCTTGGGAAGACAGGGGATAACTGAAGCTTTCTTT | CASSEARGLGRQGITEAFF
TRBJ2-6 | TRBV29-1 | NA | many | TGCAGCGTTGATAGGAGGGACAGTTCCTCTGGGGCCAACGTCCTGACTTTC | CSVDRRDSSSGANVLTF
TRBJ2-1 | TRBV10-3 | NA | once | TGTGCCCCCCGCCTAGGTGATGCCAATGAGCAGTTCTTC | CAPRLGDANEQFF
TRBJ1-3 | TRBV9 | NA | NA | TGTGCCAGCAGCGTAGGAAGTAGCACCATATATTTT | CASSVGSSTIYF